This T cell receptor beta chain appears in the sequencing data of a study of shared clonotypes between healthy human individuals (dated by TCRdb to the early 2020s). With regard to the full study: A few men and a couple of women, aged 18 to 49 years, made up the cohort. For each donor, CD4 naive and CD4 memory were each run on three plates, CD8 naive on two plates, and CD8 memory on one plate. To estimate repertoire size and how much clonotypes are shared between individuals, the study performed deep sequencing of blood TCR repertoires from roughly five healthy adults. To increase sequencing depth and limit assay-specific biases, TCR repertoire library preparation and sequencing were carried out by different laboratories using diverse techniques. Each donor's leukapheresis produced roughly between roughly 0.85 and 9.5 billion PBMCs.

Using the deep immunoSEQ assay, TCR CDR3 regions were amplified from genomic DNA by multiplex PCR. Extracted genomic DNA from each cell subset was spread evenly across all wells of several immunoSEQ 96-well plates, with each plate serving as a replicate. For sorted subsets, 200 to 250 ng genomic DNA, equal to tens of thousands of T cell genomes, was loaded into each replicate PCR. Purified libraries were quantified with a Qubit 3.0 fluorometer, sized on a Bioanalyzer 2100, and re-quantified with the KAPA Library Quantification kit. A separate single-read 150-cycle Illumina NextSeq 550 flow cell was used to sequence each immunoSEQ 96-well plate. In the original analysis: Because only junctional sequences without quality scores were contained in the immunoSEQ output, filtering matching that applied to full-length reads could not be performed. Sequences were annotated with PyIR, a Python wrapper for IgBLAST v1.9, using IMGT germline references to assign V/J genes and CDR3. Reads were removed for weak V/J assignments (E-value above 1e-6), missing CDR3, stop codons, out-of-frame junctions, or ambiguous translated residues. A V3J clonotype was defined by an identical inferred V gene, J gene, and CDR3 amino acid sequence. Percentage overlap between repertoires was calculated by dividing the number of shared unique clonotypes by the size of the smaller repertoire. RTK rarefaction, the Chao1 estimator, and Recon v2.1 estimates of unobserved clonotypes were used to assess repertoire richness. Generation probabilities for all TCRbeta clonotypes obtained by the gDNA method from a handful of donors were computed using OLGA. TCRdb holds this immuneACCESS table with in-frame rearrangements only. Some clones are missing; in checked studies, unresolved V genes explain under half, and the rest has no known cause. V and J calls and clone size are as listed in that table; D and trimming were resolved from the DNA. In all, the sample holds about a million clones, and approximately 77% of those were seen once. Together, the top ten hold almost 0.9% of the sample.

The donors were healthy, HIV-negative adults who had no recently reported acute infections or vaccinations. Only Caucasian adults living in Nashville, Tennessee, USA were represented among the donors. CD4+ T cells were enriched by magnetic negative selection; naive cells were then positively selected on CD45RA, and the negative fraction formed the memory subset. After blood collection by leukapheresis, PBMCs were isolated using Ficoll-Histopaque density gradient centrifugation and then cryopreserved in the vapor phase of liquid nitrogen. Analytical flow cytometry was used to check the purity and quantity of each magnetically sorted T cell population. Each sorted fraction had its genomic DNA isolated and then quantified by UV absorbance on a Nanodrop 2000c. Note on this clone: Its cognate antigen has yet to be identified. No base quality information exists; no much larger clone differs at one position.

What the research found in general, with its limitations: Even with the large sequencing depth, rarefaction of the sorted-subset datasets indicated that sequencing was incomplete. Naive subsets generally had larger estimated clonotype richness than memory subsets. Compared with non-shared clonotypes, clonotypes shared by all four sorted-subset donors had higher generation probabilities. Sampling was restricted to blood, and TCR repertoires in tissue are likely to differ from TCR repertoires in blood. About 5% of naive CD4, 3% to 4% of naive CD8, approximately 2% of memory CD4, and about 0.4% of memory CD8 clonotypes were shared across a handful of donors. Pairwise subsampling led to the expectation that sequencing depth would affect the degree of clonotype sharing among donors. The genetic and exposure-history diversity represented was limited by the small number of donors.

Looking up the germline V gene (reference sequence) yields CDR1 MNHEY and CDR2 SMNVEV. CDR3 length: 20 amino acids, cysteine to phenylalanine. Of the read, only the CDR3 DNA is kept; its 60 bases are in frame from base 1. At the junction V is shortened by 2 bases and J by 2 bases, with 26 bases in between. This chain joins TRBV27 to TRBJ2-3; TRBD1 is a weak D gene call, 6 bases matching. The specimen was memory CD4+ T cells from PBMCs. According to the study, the label for this sample's cell subset or site signals: CD45RA-negative fraction. This sequence originates from a man between 18 and 35 years old in good health. Some clones in this sample may be carry-over from other donors' samples. The nucleotide sequence reads as follows: TGTGCCAGCAGTTTAATCCCTTTTTCTTTAGGGGGAAAGAACACAGATACGCAGTATTTT. It is translated as CASSLIPFSLGGKNTDTQYF.